The rows below give T cell receptor beta chains drawn from one sample of a study of CD8 T cells in ankylosing spondylitis. MiXCR, run by TCRdb on the 5' RACE reads, gives a single entry per CDR3 protein. This table holds more than 150,000 distinct CDR3 sequences, more than 10% found once. The specimen was blood, either unsorted or a sorted T cell fraction (not recorded which). The receptors stem from a male donor with ankylosing spondylitis or in good health (not recorded which). Both conserved end residues are part of each CDR3. The D gene is left open where the match is weak. Clone size appears in some rows only: once, few, many, or a class for an expanded clone.

TRBJ2-5 TRBV7-2 . TRBD2 TGTGCCAGCAGCTTAGCACTAGCGGGGGAGAATAGAGAGACCCAGTACTTC CASSLALAGENRETQYF
TRBJ1-1 TRBV5-1 . . TGCGCCAGCAGGTTTAGGGGGGAGACTGAAGCTTTCTTT CASRFRGETEAFF
TRBJ2-1 TRBV7-8 many TRBD1 TGTGCCAGCAGCTCCGGACAGGGGGGTCTTACGAGCTCCTACAATGAGCAGTTCTTC CASSSGQGGLTSSYNEQFF
TRBJ2-1 TRBV12-3/TRBV12-4 many TRBD2 TGTGCCAGCAGTGTGGGACTAGCGGGAGGGGTTGAGCAGTTCTTC CASSVGLAGGVEQFF
TRBJ2-5 TRBV20-1 few TRBD1 TGCAGTGCTAGACGACAGGGTACCCAAGAGACCCAGTACTTC CSARRQGTQETQYF
TRBJ2-7 TRBV5-1 . TRBD1 TGCGCCAGCAGCTATCCGGTAAGCGGACAGGGGGGAGCCTACGAGCAGTACTTC CASSYPVSGQGGAYEQYF
TRBJ2-7 TRBV2 . . TGTGCCAGCAGTGAAGCCTCCGGGACCTACGAGCAGTACTTC CASSEASGTYEQYF
TRBJ2-1 TRBV19 few TRBD2 TGTGCCAGTAGTCCTAGCGGGTTTAGCTCCTACAATGAGCAGTTCTTC CASSPSGFSSYNEQFF
TRBJ2-5 TRBV6-1 . TRBD2 TGTGCCAGCAGCCCCCACTTAGGTAGCGGGACTTTAGAGACCCAGTACTTC CASSPHLGSGTLETQYF
TRBJ1-2 TRBV6-5 many . TGTGCCAGCAGTTACGAGGGGAGAGGCTACACCTTC CASSYEGRGYTF
TRBJ2-1 TRBV29-1 many TRBD2 TGCAGCGTTTTCGGTGCGGGGGGCTTGAATGAGCAGTTCTTC CSVFGAGGLNEQFF
TRBJ1-1 TRBV20-1 . TRBD1 TGCAGTGCTAGGGGGGGGGACAGTTACATGAACACTGAAGCTTTCTTT CSARGGDSYMNTEAFF
TRBJ1-1 TRBV7-2 many . TGTGCCACCTTGGATGGGAACACTGAAGCTTTCTTT CATLDGNTEAFF
TRBJ2-3 TRBV20-1 . . TGCAGTGCTAGAGGAGGGTACCTCACAGATACGCAGTATTTT CSARGGYLTDTQYF
TRBJ2-2 TRBV29-1 . . TGCAGCGGCTTTCACGAAAACACCGGGGAGCTGTTTTTT CSGFHENTGELFF
TRBJ2-7 TRBV7-6 few TRBD2 TGTGCCAGCAGCTTAGGGCCTAGCGGGGCCTACGAGCAGTACTTC CASSLGPSGAYEQYF
TRBJ2-7 TRBV5-6 few . TGTGCCAGCAGCGTAAGGGACCGACCCTACGAGCAGTACTTC CASSVRDRPYEQYF
TRBJ1-1 TRBV7-9 . . TGTGCCAGCAGCTTAGGTGACGACACGCAGGTGGCTTTCTTT CASSLGDDTQVAFF
TRBJ1-1 TRBV7-9 . . TGTGCCAGCGGAGCCCGAAAAGGGGAAAACACTGAAGCTTTCTTT CASGARKGENTEAFF
TRBJ2-1 TRBV4-1 few . TGCGCCACTACGGACAGTTACTACAATGAGCAGTTCTTC CATTDSYYNEQFF
TRBJ2-3 TRBV11-2 . . TGTGCCAGCAGCTTAGAAGGGGCGGTCACAGATACGCAGTATTTT CASSLEGAVTDTQYF
TRBJ2-3 TRBV27 . TRBD1 TGTGCCAGCAGTCCGCTAGGGGGCTACACAGATACGCAGTATTTT CASSPLGGYTDTQYF
TRBJ1-2 TRBV2 . . TGTGCCAGCAGTGACCGGGCAGCCGGCTATGGCTACACCTTC CASSDRAAGYGYTF
TRBJ2-3 TRBV7-2 once TRBD1 TGTGCCAGCAGCCTAGGTTCAGGGGGCTTAGATACGCAGTATTTT CASSLGSGGLDTQYF
TRBJ2-2 TRBV6-1 few . TGTGCCAGCGCCCTAGCCGTCACCGGGGAGCTGTTTTTT CASALAVTGELFF
TRBJ1-1 TRBV12-3/TRBV12-4 few . TGTGCCAGCACCCAGGGTTACACTGAAGCTTTCTTT CASTQGYTEAFF
TRBJ2-3 TRBV27 . . TGTGCCAGCAGTTCGTTCAGGGGTGGCACAGATACGCAGTATTTT CASSSFRGGTDTQYF
TRBJ2-7 TRBV5-1 many . TGCGCCAGCAGCCAAGGGACAGAACTAGCGGCCTACGAGCAGTACTTC CASSQGTELAAYEQYF
TRBJ2-3 TRBV9 . . TGTGCCAGCAGCCCCCCTGGGGGGGGGCCGACAGATACGCAGTATTTT CASSPPGGGPTDTQYF
TRBJ2-7 TRBV6-1 few . TGTGCCAGCAGTGAAGGCTCCCTCCCCGAGCAGTACTTC CASSEGSLPEQYF
TRBJ2-5 TRBV12-3/TRBV12-4 . TRBD2 TGTGCCAGCAAACTAGCGGGAGAGGAGACCCAGTACTTC CASKLAGEETQYF
TRBJ2-1 TRBV29-1 many TRBD1 TGCAGCGCAGACAGGGAGTCTAACAATGAGCAGTTCTTC CSADRESNNEQFF
TRBJ2-7 TRBV2 . . TGTGCCAGCAGTGTGATGGGCTACGAGCAGTACTTC CASSVMGYEQYF
TRBJ2-5 TRBV4-1 . . TGCGCCAGCAGAGGTGGCAACCAAGAGACCCAGTACTTC CASRGGNQETQYF
TRBJ2-1 TRBV4-1 few . TGCGCCAGCAGCACCCCGAGAGTGGCGCCCAATACTTACAATGAGCAGTTCTTC CASSTPRVAPNTYNEQFF
TRBJ2-7 TRBV19 once TRBD1 TGTGCCAGTAGTGCCTACAGGGGCTACGAGCAGTACTTC CASSAYRGYEQYF
TRBJ2-7 TRBV4-1 . TRBD1 TGCGCCAGCAGCCCGACTCTCGACAGGGACCTCTACGAGCAGTACTTC CASSPTLDRDLYEQYF
TRBJ2-2 TRBV11-1 few . TGTGCCAGCAGCTTGGTGCGAGGGCCGTATGGCACCGGGGAGCTGTTTTTT CASSLVRGPYGTGELFF
TRBJ2-5 TRBV29-1 many . TGCAGCGCCCTAGCGTTAGGGTACCAAGAGACCCAGTACTTC CSALALGYQETQYF
TRBJ1-2 TRBV27 . . TGTGCCAGCAGTGTCGGGACTAACTATGGCTACACCTTC CASSVGTNYGYTF
TRBJ2-1 TRBV14 . . TGTGCCAGCAGCCCTGATGAATGGGGCCCGAACAATGAGCAGTTCTTC CASSPDEWGPNNEQFF
TRBJ2-7 TRBV25-1 many . TGTGCCAGCAGGCCCCGGGACGGACACTACGAGCAGTACTTC CASRPRDGHYEQYF
TRBJ1-2 TRBV4-1 few . TGCGCCAGCAGCACGGAGAACGGGGGTTACGGCTACACCTTC CASSTENGGYGYTF
TRBJ2-7 TRBV5-6 . TRBD1 TGTGCCAGCGGGGCCGGGACAGGGGCGGGGGAGCAGTACTTC CASGAGTGAGEQYF
TRBJ2-3 TRBV6-2/TRBV6-3 few TRBD1 TGTGCCAGCAGTTACCTCACCGGGGGACAGGTAGAAAATACGCAGTATTTT CASSYLTGGQVENTQYF
TRBJ2-7 TRBV7-6 . TRBD2 TGTGCCAGCAGCTTAAACTCGGGACTAGGATACGAGCAGTACTTC CASSLNSGLGYEQYF
TRBJ2-7 TRBV4-1 . . TGCGCCAGCAGTCTATACCAGGTAGAACGCTACGAGCAGTACTTC CASSLYQVERYEQYF
TRBJ2-3 TRBV10-3 few . TGTGCCGCCGGCCGGTTTAACACAGATACGCAGTATTTT CAAGRFNTDTQYF
TRBJ2-5 TRBV4-2 . . TGTGCCAGCAGCCAAGAGAGGGTCGGGGAAGAGACCCAGTACTTC CASSQERVGEETQYF
TRBJ1-1 TRBV12-3/TRBV12-4 few . TGTGCCAGCAGTTTCGGGACAAGAGGGACTGAAGCTTTCTTT CASSFGTRGTEAFF
TRBJ2-1 TRBV10-3 many TRBD2 TGTGCCATCTCAAGTAGCGGGGTTACCTCCTACAATGAGCAGTTCTTC CAISSSGVTSYNEQFF
TRBJ2-2 TRBV2 few . TGTGCCAGCACCCTGGCCGGGGAGCTGTTTTTT CASTLAGELFF
TRBJ1-5 TRBV5-5 . . TGTGCCAGCAGCTTGGGTTCCGATAGCAATCAGCCCCAGCATTTT CASSLGSDSNQPQHF
TRBJ1-1 TRBV5-1 few . TGCGCCAGCAGCTCGATCCGGGTGGGGACTGAAGCTTTCTTT CASSSIRVGTEAFF